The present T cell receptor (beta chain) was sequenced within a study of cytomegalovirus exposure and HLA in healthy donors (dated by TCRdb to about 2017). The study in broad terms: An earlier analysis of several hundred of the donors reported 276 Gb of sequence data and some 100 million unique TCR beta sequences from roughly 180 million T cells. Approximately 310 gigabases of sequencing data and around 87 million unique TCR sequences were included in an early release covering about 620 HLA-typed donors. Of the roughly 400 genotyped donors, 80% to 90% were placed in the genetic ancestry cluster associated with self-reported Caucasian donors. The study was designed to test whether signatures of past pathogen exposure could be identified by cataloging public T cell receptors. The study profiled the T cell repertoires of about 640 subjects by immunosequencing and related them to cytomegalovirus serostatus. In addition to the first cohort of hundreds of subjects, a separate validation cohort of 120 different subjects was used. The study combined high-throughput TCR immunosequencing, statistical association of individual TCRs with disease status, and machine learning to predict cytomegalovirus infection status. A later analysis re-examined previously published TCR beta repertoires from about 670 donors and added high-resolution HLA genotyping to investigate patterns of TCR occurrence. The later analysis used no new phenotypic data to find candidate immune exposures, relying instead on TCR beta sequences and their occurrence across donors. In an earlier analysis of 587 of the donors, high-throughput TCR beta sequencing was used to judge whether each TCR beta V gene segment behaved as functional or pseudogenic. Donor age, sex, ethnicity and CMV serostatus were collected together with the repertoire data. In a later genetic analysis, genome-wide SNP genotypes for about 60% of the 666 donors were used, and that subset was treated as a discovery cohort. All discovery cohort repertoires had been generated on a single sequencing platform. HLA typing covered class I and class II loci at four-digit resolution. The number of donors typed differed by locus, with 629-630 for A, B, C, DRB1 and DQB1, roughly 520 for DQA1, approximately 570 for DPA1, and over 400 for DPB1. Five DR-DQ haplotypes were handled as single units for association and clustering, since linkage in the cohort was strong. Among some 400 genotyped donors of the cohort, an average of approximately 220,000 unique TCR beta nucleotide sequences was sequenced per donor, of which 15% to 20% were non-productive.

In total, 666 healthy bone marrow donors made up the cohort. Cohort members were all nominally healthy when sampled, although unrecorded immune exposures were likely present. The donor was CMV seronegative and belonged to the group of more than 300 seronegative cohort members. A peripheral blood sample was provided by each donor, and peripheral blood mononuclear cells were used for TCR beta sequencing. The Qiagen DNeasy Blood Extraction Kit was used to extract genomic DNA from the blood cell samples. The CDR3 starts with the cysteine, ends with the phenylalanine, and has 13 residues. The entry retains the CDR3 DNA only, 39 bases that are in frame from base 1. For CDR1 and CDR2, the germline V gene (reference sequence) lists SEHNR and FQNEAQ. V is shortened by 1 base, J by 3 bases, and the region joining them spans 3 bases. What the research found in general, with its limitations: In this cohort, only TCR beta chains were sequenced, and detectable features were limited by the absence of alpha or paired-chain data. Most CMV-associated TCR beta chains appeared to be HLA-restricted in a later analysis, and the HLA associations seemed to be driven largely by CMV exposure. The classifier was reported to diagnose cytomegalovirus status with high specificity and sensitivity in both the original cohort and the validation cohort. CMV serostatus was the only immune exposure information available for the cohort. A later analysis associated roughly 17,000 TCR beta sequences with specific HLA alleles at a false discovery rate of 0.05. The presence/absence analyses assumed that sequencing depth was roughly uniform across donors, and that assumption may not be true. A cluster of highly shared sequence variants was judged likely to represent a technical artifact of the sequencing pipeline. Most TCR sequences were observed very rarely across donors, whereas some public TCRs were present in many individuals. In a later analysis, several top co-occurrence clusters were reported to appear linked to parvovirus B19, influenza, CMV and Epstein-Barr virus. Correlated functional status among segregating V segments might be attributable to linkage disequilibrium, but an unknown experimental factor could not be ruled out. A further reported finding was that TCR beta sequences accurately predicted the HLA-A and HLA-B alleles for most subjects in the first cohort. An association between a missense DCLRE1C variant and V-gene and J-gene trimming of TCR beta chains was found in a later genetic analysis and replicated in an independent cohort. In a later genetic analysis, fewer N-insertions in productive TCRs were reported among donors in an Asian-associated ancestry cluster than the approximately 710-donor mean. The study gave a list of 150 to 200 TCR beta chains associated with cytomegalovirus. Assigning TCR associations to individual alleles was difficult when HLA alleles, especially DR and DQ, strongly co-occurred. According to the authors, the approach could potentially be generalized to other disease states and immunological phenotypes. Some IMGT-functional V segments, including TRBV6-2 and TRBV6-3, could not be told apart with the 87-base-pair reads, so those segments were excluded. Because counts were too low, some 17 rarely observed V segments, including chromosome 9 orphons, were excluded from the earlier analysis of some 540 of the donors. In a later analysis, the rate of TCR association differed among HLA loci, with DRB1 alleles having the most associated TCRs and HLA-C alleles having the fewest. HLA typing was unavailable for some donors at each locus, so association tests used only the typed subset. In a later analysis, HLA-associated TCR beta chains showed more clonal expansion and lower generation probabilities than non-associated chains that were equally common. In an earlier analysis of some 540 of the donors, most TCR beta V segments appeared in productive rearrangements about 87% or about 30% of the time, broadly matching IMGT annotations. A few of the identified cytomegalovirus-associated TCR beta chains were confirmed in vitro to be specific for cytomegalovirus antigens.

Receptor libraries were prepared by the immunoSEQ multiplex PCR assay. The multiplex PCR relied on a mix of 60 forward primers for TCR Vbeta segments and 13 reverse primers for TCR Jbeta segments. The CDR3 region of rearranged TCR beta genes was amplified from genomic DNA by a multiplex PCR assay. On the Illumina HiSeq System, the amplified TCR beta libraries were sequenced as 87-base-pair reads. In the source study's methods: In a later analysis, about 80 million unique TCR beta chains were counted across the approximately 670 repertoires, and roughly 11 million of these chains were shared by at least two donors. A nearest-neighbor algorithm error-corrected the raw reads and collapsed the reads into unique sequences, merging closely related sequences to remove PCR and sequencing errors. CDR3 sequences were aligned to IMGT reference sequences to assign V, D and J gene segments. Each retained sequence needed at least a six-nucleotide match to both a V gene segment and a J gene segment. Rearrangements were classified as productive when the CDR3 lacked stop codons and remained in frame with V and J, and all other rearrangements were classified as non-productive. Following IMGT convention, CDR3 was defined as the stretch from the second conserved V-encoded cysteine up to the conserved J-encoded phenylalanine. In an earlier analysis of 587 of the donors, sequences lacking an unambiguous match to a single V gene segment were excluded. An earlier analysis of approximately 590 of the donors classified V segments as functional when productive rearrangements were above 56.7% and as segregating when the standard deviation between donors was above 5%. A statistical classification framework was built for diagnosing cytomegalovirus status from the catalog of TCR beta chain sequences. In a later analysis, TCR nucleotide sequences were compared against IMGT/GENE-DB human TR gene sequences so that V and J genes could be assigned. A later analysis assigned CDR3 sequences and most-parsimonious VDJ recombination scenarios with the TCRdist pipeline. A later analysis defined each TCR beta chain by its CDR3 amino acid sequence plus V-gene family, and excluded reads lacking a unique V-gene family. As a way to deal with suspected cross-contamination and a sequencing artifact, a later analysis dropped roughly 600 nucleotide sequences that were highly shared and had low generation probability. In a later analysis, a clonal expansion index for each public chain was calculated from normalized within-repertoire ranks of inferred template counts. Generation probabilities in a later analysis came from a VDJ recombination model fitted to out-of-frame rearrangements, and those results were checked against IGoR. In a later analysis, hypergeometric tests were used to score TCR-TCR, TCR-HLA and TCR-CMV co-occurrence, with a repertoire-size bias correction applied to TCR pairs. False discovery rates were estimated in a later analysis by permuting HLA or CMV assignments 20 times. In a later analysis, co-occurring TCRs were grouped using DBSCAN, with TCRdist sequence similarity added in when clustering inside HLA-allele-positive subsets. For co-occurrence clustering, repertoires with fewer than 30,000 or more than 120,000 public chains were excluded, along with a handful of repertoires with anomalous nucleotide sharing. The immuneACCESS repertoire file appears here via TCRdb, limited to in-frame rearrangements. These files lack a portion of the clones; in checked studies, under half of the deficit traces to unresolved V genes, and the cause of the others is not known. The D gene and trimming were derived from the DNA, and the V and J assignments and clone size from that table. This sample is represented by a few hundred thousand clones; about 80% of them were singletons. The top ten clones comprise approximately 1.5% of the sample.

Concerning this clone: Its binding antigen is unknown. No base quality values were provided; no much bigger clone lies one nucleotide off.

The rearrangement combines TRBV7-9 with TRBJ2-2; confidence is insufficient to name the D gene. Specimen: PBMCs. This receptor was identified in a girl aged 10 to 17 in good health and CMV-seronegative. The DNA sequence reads TGTGCCAGCAGCTTAGTCGACACCGGGGAGCTGTTTTTT. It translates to CASSLVDTGELFF. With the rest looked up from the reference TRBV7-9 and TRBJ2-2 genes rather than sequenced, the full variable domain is DTGVSQNPRHKITKRGQNVTFRCDPISEHNRLYWYRQTLGQGPEFLTYFQNEAQLEKSRLLSDRFSAERPKGSFSTLEIQRTEQGDSAMYLCASSLVDTGELFFGEGSRLTVL.